This T cell receptor beta chain was identified in a study of Graves' ophthalmopathy and Graves' hyperthyroidism. Study-wide results and caveats: Most expanded clonotypes from thyroid (those above 0.001 frequency) were also found in blood.

Scientists amplified the TCR beta CDR3 regions from RNA transcripts. An initial RT-PCR round employing HTBI primers preceded a second-round multiplex PCR. TCRdb called the multiplex PCR reads again in MiXCR, with one record for every CDR3 protein. Of about 410,000 distinct CDR3 sequences listed, around 16% are singletons. This clonotype was seen at least ten times. Its antigen is as yet unknown. About 10 ml of fresh blood yielded the PBMCs by density gradient. The CDR3 loop spans 18 amino acids. The germline CDR1 and CDR2 sequences are MDHEN and SYDVKM. Losses at the gene ends were 6 bases for V and 0 bases for J; bases not matched to a gene: 8.

This sequence was found in a woman between 18 and 30 years old with Graves' ophthalmopathy. Input material: peripheral blood. The V and J genes are TRBV28 and TRBJ2-6, with TRBD2 matching over 10 bases. The CDR3 is CASSLGSGRASGANVLTF. The CDR3 DNA is TGTGCCAGCAGCCTAGGGAGCGGGAGGGCCTCTGGGGCCAACGTCCTGACTTTC.